The 10 T cell receptor beta chains in this list originate from one sample, sequenced in a study of blood T cell repertoires in COVID-19. This table comes from immunoSEQ multiplex PCR, and its TCRdb copy is limited to in-frame clones, with some not included. Among about 64,000 clones listed, roughly 88% were seen once. The sequenced sample was peripheral blood. The source is a woman aged 55-70 years with acute or convalescent COVID-19.

The V call is TRBV18, the J call TRBJ1-4; 9 bases match TRBD1. This CDR3 region has 16 residues. The trim removed 0 bases at V and 7 bases at J, leaving 6 bases unmatched. Germline values: CDR1 KGHSH, CDR2 LQKENI. In nucleotides, the CDR3 is TGTGCCAGCTCACCACCCCCGGGACAGGGACTTGAAAAACTGTTTTTT. It codes for CASSPPPGQGLEKLFF. Variable domain in full (rest from reference TRBV18 and TRBJ1-4): NAGVMQNPRHLVRRRGQEARLRCSPMKGHSHVYWYRQLPEEGLKFMVYLQKENIIDESGMPKERFSAEFPKEGPSILRIQQVVRGDSAAYFCASSPPPGQGLEKLFFGSGTQLSVL.

This chain connects TRBV2 to TRBJ2-1; TRBD1 might be the D (5 bases). Looked up from germline, CDR1 is SNHLY and CDR2 is FYNNEI. The CDR3 totals 13 residues. V lost 5 bases and J 9 bases, leaving 14 bases between the germline ends. This CDR3 reads CASSLQEKGEQFF. CDR3 DNA sequence: TGTGCCAGCAGTTTACAGGAGAAGGGTGAGCAGTTCTTC.

The chain combines TRBV5-1 with TRBJ1-6; no reliable D call. Germline values: CDR1 SGHRS, CDR2 YFSETQ. V lost 0 bases to trimming and J lost 9 bases, with 7 bases between them. The CDR3 extends over 13 amino acids. The CDR3 loop is CASSLDSGSPLHF. The CDR3 nucleotides are TGCGCCAGCAGCTTGGACAGCGGTTCACCCCTCCACTTT.

The genes are TRBV11-2 and TRBJ2-2; D might be TRBD2 (5 bases). The germline V and J ends were trimmed by 5 bases and 8 bases, with 6 bases remaining between them. Germline CDR1 and CDR2: SGHAT and FQNNGV. This CDR3 has 11 amino acids. CDR3 amino acids: CASSEGGELFF. CDR3 DNA: TGTGCCAGCAGCGAGGGTGGGGAGCTGTTTTTT.

This clone has just a few counts. CDR3 region: CAISQHGNTIYF. The DNA of the CDR3 is TGTGCCATCAGCCAACACGGAAACACCATATATTTT. The chain combines TRBV10-3 with TRBJ1-3; D is uncertain. In germline, CDR1 is ENHRY, CDR2 SYGVKD. V was cut by 6 bases and J by 4 bases, with 7 bases left in between. This CDR3 has 12 residues.

V and J are TRBV2 and TRBJ2-3, with unresolved D. Germline-derived CDR1 and CDR2 are SNHLY and FYNNEI. The V gene lost 4 bases and the J gene lost 6 bases, with 11 bases spanning the gap. The CDR3 has 13 amino acids. The DNA of the CDR3 is TGTGCCAGCAGTGCCGCGGTCATTGATACGCAGTATTTT. Encoded protein: CASSAAVIDTQYF. Full variable domain (outside the CDR3, taken from reference TRBV2 and TRBJ2-3): EPEVTQTPSHQVTQMGQEVILRCVPISNHLYFYWYRQILGQKVEFLVSFYNNEISEKSEIFDDQFSVERPDGSNFTLKIRSTKLEDSAMYFCASSAAVIDTQYFGPGTRLTVL.

This sequence joins TRBV3-1 (or the pseudogene TRBV3-2) and TRBJ2-1; 9 bases map to TRBD2. The germline V gene encodes CDR1 LGHDT and CDR2 YNNKEL (reference sequence). V gave up 4 bases and J gave up 7 bases; unmatched junction bases: 8. The CDR3 is 15 residues long. CDR3 in DNA: TGTGCCAGCAGCCCCAGCGGGGGGCTATTAAATGAGCAGTTCTTC. Protein product: CASSPSGGLLNEQFF.

This chain uses TRBV3-1 (or the pseudogene TRBV3-2) with TRBJ1-1; no clear D gene. The CDR3 covers 13 residues. V was cut by 2 bases and J by 2 bases, with 6 bases left in between. Germline V gene sequence: CDR1 LGHDT, CDR2 YNNKEL (reference sequence). The CDR3 bases are TGTGCCAGCAGCCAACTCAGTAACACTGAAGCTTTCTTT. Translated, it gives CASSQLSNTEAFF.

The chain couples TRBV24-1 to TRBJ2-7, with 9 bases lining up with TRBD1. In germline, CDR1 is KGHDR, CDR2 SFDVKD. With V trimmed by 10 bases and J by 5 bases, 11 bases remained unmatched. The CDR3 covers 14 residues. CDR3: CATVFGTGFHEQYF. CDR3 bases: TGTGCCACTGTATTCGGGACAGGGTTCCACGAGCAGTACTTC.

The chain joins TRBV4-1 to TRBJ1-2; TRBD1 matches 8 bases. V was clipped by 3 bases and J by 8 bases; unmatched bases: 8. The CDR3 sequence is 14 residues long. The germline gives CDR1 MGHRA, CDR2 YSYEKL. CDR3 residues: CASSQASDRGGYTF. The DNA for the CDR3 is TGCGCCAGCAGCCAGGCCAGTGACAGGGGAGGCTACACCTTC.